This TCR beta chain was recorded in a study of CD8 T cells in ankylosing spondylitis. CDR1 is SGDLS, CDR2 YYNGEE, per germline. This CDR3 has 12 amino acids. The ends were cut back, 0 bases at V and 7 bases at J, with 7 bases in the middle. This clonotype has a single count. TCRdb analysed the 5' RACE reads with MiXCR anew, one entry per CDR3 protein. The sample comprises approximately 150,000 distinct CDR3 sequences, around 32% of which are singletons, and 6% rests with the top ten. The chain joins TRBV9 to TRBJ1-2, with D perhaps matching TRBD1 (5 bases). The source is a male donor with ankylosing spondylitis. Sequencing was performed on synovial fluid, either unsorted or a sorted T cell fraction (not recorded which). DNA of the CDR3: TGTGCCAGCAGCGTAGAGCAGGGTGGCTACACCTTC. Its protein product is CASSVEQGGYTF.